This TCR beta chain was recovered during a study of T cells in Graves' hyperthyroidism and ophthalmopathy. The wider study: Peripheral blood was acquired at first diagnosis, ahead of any therapy whatsoever.

CDR3 length: 18 amino acids. J lost 0 bases, V lost 6 bases, and 11 bases had no gene match. Germline-derived CDR1 and CDR2 are PRHDT and FYEKMQ (reference sequence). RNA transcripts gave rise to amplified TCR beta CDR3 regions. First-round RT-PCR of the TCR CDR3 relied on the HTBI primer set. TCRdb ran MiXCR on the multiplex PCR reads and lists one entry per CDR3 protein. The table has about 500,000 distinct CDR3 sequences, roughly 17% seen once. This chain joins TRBV13 and TRBJ2-3; TRBD2 matches at 11 bases. The TCR was taken from a young woman with Graves' ophthalmopathy. Source material: blood. CDR3 protein: CASSPERTSGPSTDTQYF. Here the CDR3 DNA reads TGTGCCAGCAGTCCAGAACGGACTAGCGGGCCGAGCACAGATACGCAGTATTTT.